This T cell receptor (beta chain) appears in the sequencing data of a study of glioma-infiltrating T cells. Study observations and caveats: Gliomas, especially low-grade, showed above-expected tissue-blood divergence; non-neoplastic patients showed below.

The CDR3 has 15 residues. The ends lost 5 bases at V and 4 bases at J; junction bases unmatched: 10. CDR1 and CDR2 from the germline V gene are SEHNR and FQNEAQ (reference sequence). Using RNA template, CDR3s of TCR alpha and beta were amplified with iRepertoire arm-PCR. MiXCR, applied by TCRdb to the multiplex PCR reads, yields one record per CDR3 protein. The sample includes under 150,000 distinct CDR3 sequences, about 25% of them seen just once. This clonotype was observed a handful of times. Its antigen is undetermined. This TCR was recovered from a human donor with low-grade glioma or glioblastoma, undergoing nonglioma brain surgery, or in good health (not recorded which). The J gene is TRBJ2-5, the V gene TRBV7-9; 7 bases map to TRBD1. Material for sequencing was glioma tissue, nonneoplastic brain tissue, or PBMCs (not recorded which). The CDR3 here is CASSVYRGRVETQYF. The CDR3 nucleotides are TGTGCCAGCAGCGTCTACAGGGGCAGGGTAGAGACCCAGTACTTC. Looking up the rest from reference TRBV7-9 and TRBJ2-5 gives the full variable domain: DTGVSQNPRHKITKRGQNVTFRCDPISEHNRLYWYRQTLGQGPEFLTYFQNEAQLEKSRLLSDRFSAERPKGSFSTLEIQRTEQGDSAMYLCASSVYRGRVETQYFGPGTRLLVL.